Listed here is a single TCR beta chain. Described time point: after neoadjuvant nivolumab, at surgical resection. The patients had HPV-negative, locally advanced oral cavity squamous cell carcinoma. The data stem from a study of neoadjuvant anti-PD-1 for oral cavity cancer. As for the study in general: Most patients had three to four biweekly doses of 3 mg/kg nivolumab before resection.

Trimming took 5 bases from V and 2 from J, leaving 13 bases between them. The germline V gene has CDR1 MNHNS and CDR2 SASEGT. The CDR3 is 15 residues long. Measured with immunoSEQ multiplex PCR; TCRdb has only the in-frame clones, and not every one. The sample holds some 14,000 clones, just under 75% seen once. V gene TRBV6-1 combines with J gene TRBJ1-3, with D possibly being TRBD1 (6 bases). This TCR derives from a person between 40 and 80 years old with oral cavity squamous cell carcinoma. The source material was PBMCs, sampled after nivolumab (anti-PD-1) treatment. CDR3 sequence (DNA): TGTGCCAGCAGTCCGAACAGGGTGGCTGGAAACACCATATATTTT. It is translated as CASSPNRVAGNTIYF.